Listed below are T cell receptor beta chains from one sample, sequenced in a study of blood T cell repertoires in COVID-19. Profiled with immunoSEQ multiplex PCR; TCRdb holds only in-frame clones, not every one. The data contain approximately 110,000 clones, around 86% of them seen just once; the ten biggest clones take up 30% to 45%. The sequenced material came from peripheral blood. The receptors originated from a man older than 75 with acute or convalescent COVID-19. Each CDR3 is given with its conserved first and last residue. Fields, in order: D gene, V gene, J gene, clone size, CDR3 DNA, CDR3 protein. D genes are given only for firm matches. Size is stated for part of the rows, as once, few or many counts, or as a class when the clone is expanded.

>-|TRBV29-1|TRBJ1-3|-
TGCAGCGTTACTGACGGACTCTCTGGAAACACCATATATTTT
CSVTDGLSGNTIYF
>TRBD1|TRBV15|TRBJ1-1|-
TGTGCCACCAGCGGCGACAGGGTCAACACTGAAGCTTTCTTT
CATSGDRVNTEAFF
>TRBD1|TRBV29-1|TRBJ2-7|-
TGCAGCGTTGGTCGGACAGGGGTTAACTACGAGCAGTACTTC
CSVGRTGVNYEQYF
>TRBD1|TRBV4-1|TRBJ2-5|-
TGCGCCAGCAGCCACCCACAGGGGAAGGAGACCCAGTACTTC
CASSHPQGKETQYF
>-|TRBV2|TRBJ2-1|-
TGTGCCAGCAGTCCCGACAGGCAACGGGAGCAGTTCTTC
CASSPDRQREQFF
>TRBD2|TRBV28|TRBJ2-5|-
TGTGCCAGGATTACTAGCGGGATAGAAGAGACCCAGTACTTC
CARITSGIEETQYF
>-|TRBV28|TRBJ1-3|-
TGTGCCAGCAAGCGGGGCTCTGGAAACACCATATATTTT
CASKRGSGNTIYF
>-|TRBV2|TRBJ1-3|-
TGTGCCAGCAGTGGATTCTTTAGCTCTGGAAACACCATATATTTT
CASSGFFSSGNTIYF
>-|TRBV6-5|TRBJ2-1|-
TGTGCCAGCAAGTTAATGTCAGAAAGCAATGAGCAGTTCTTC
CASKLMSESNEQFF
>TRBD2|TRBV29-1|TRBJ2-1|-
TGCAGCGCTTGGACTAGCGGGAGGGCCGAGCAGTTCTTC
CSAWTSGRAEQFF
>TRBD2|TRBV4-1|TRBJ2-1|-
TGCGCCAGCAGCCAAGATCCAACTAGCGGGTTGTACAATGAGCAGTTCTTC
CASSQDPTSGLYNEQFF
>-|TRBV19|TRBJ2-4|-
TGTGCCAGTAGCCCGGAAGAAGGGGCGCCCCGGTACTTC
CASSPEEGAPRYF
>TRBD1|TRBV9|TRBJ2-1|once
TGTGCCAGCAGCGGTTACAGGGGCAATGAGCAGTTCTTC
CASSGYRGNEQFF
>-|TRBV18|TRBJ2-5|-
TGTGCCAGCTCACCACTCGACACACAAGAGACCCAGTACTTC
CASSPLDTQETQYF
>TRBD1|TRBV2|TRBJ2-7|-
TGTGCCAGCCGGGACAGGGCCTACGAGCAGTACTTC
CASRDRAYEQYF
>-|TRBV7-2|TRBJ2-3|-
TGTGCCAGCAGCTTTCAAGGGGGAGATACGCAGTATTTT
CASSFQGGDTQYF
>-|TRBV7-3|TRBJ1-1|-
TGTGCCAGCAGCTTAGGGCCCGACACTGAAGCTTTCTTT
CASSLGPDTEAFF
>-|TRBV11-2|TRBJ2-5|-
TGTGCCAGCAGCTTAGCAGGGGCAGAGGAGACCCAGTACTTC
CASSLAGAEETQYF
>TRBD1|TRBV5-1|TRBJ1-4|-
TGCGCCAGCAGCGAGCAAATCACAGGGGCCGGGGGTTATGAAAAACTGTTTTTT
CASSEQITGAGGYEKLFF
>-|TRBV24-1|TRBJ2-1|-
TGTGCCACCAGTGACCGACGGGACACTTACAATGAGCAGTTCTTC
CATSDRRDTYNEQFF
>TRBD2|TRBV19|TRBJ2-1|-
TGTGCCAGTACGCCAGGTAGCGGGAGGGCCAATGAGCAGTTCTTC
CASTPGSGRANEQFF
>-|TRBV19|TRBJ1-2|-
TGTGCCAGTATTGACGGGGGGACCTTTAGCTATGGCTACACCTTC
CASIDGGTFSYGYTF
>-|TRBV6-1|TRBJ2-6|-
TGTGCCAGCAGTGAAGGGGGCAGGGGTTCTGGGGCCAACGTCCTGACTTTC
CASSEGGRGSGANVLTF
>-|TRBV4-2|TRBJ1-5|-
TGTGCCAGCAGCCACACTCCCCAGGGAAGCAATCAGCCCCAGCATTTT
CASSHTPQGSNQPQHF
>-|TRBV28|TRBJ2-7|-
TGTGCCAGCAGTTTCAACGGGGTCGCCGACGAGCAGTACTTC
CASSFNGVADEQYF
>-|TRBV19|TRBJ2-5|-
TGTGCCAGTAGTATACTATATGGGAGGAGGGAGACCCAGTACTTC
CASSILYGRRETQYF